This T cell receptor (gamma chain) was retrieved from a study of human gamma delta and Vdelta1 T cells. Whole-study results and caveats: Acute myeloid leukemia was reportedly broadly targeted by polyclonal Delta One T cells.

This CDR3 region has 17 residues. The ends lost 1 base at V and 0 bases at J; junction bases unmatched: 8. Germline V gene lookup returns CDR1 VTNTFY and CDR2 YDVSTARD (reference sequence). To note about this clone: As yet, its antigen is unknown.

TCRdb redid the clone calls on the PCR reads with CATT. Here the sample spans 4,000 to 5,000 gamma-chain clones, about 32% being singletons. This sequence was found in a human donor in good health. V is TRGV3 and J is TRGJP1. Sequenced material: Vdelta1 gamma-delta T cells from blood grown in culture (DOT cells). For the CDR3, the DNA is TGTGCCACCTGGGACAGCCCCCCCTATACCACTGGTTGGTTCAAGATATTT. Translated: CATWDSPPYTTGWFKIF.